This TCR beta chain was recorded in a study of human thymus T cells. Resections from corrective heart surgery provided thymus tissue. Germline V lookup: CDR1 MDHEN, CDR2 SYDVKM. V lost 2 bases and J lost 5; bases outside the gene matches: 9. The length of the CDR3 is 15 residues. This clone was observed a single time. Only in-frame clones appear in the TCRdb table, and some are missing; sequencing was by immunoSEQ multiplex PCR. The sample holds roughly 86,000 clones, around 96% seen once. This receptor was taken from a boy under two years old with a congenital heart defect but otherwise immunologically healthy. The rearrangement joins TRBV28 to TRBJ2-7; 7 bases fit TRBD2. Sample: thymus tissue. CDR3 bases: TGTGCCAGCAGTTTAGCTATTTCGGGGGGAGACGAGCAGTACTTC. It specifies CASSLAISGGDEQYF.